The T cell receptor (beta chain) under discussion was sequenced for a study of human T cells and chemical hapten exposure. Across the study: Patients, largely female, had alopecia areata, totalis or universalis.

Time point in this sample: patch test 1, 2 weeks after DPC sensitization. The treatment here: therapeutic diphenylcyclopropenone sensitization with weekly scalp DPC. Blood sampling occurred before each patch-test application. Donors were 18 to 70-year-old alopecia patients suitable for DPC. Individual cDNA molecules (in the library) carried attached unique molecular identifiers. TCRdb redid the calling of the RACE reads with MiXCR, one entry per CDR3 protein. This table holds 74,000 or so distinct CDR3 sequences, around 10% found once. CDR1 and CDR2 (germline): MNHEY, SVGAGI. This CDR3 region has 14 residues. V was trimmed by 6 bases and J by 0 bases, leaving 8 bases between them. In this sample, this clonotype turned up many times.

This clonotype was sampled from a woman aged 45-59 years with alopecia areata. Some clones in this sample may be carry-over from other donors' samples. V gene TRBV6-5 combines with J gene TRBJ1-4; TRBD1 might be the D (6 bases). The sequencing used whole blood, collected in connection with sensitization to the hapten diphenylcyclopropenone (DPC). The CDR3 nucleotides read TGTGCCAGCAGAAGGACAGCAACTAATGAAAAACTGTTTTTT. Its translation: CASRRTATNEKLFF.